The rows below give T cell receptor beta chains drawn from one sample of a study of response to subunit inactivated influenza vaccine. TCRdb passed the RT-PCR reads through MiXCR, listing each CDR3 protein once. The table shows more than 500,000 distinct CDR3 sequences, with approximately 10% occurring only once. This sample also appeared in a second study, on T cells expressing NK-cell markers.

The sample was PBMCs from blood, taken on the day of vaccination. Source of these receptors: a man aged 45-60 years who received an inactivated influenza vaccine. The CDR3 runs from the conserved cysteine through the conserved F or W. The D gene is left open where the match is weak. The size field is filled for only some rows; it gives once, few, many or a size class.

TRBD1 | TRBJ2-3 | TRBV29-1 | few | CSVVTDRDPDTQYF | TGCAGCGTTGTGACGGACAGGGATCCAGATACGCAGTATTTT
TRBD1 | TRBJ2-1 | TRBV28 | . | CASSSGQGQFVRRNEQFF | TGTGCCAGCAGTTCGGGACAGGGGCAATTTGTTAGGAGGAATGAGCAGTTCTTC
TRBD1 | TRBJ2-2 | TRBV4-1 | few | CASSPGQGVAGELFF | TGCGCCAGCAGCCCGGGACAGGGGGTCGCCGGGGAGCTGTTTTTT
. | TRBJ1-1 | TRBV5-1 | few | CASSLQDMNTEAFF | TGCGCCAGCAGCTTGCAGGACATGAACACTGAAGCTTTCTTT
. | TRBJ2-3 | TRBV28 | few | CATLQGNTDTQYF | TGTGCCACTCTACAGGGCAACACAGATACGCAGTATTTT
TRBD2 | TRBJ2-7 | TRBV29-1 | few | CSVEPSGGYEQYF | TGCAGCGTTGAACCTAGCGGGGGCTACGAGCAGTACTTC
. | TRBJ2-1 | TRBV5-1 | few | CASRDGGEQFF | TGCGCCAGCAGAGATGGGGGGGAGCAGTTCTTC
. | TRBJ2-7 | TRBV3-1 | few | CASSRFYEQYF | TGTGCCAGCAGCCGCTTTTACGAGCAGTACTTC
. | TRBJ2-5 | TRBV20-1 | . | CSASRLLGQETQYF | TGCAGTGCTAGCCGCCTACTAGGGCAAGAGACCCAGTACTTC
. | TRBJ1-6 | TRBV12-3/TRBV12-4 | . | CASSLGGRGGSPLHF | TGTGCCAGCAGTTTAGGGGGCAGGGGTGGTTCACCCCTCCACTTT
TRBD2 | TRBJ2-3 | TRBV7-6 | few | CASSLGLAGGPQDTQYF | TGTGCCAGCAGTCTTGGACTAGCGGGAGGGCCTCAAGATACGCAGTATTTT
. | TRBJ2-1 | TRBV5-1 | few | CASSLEPGARNNEQFF | TGCGCCAGCAGCTTGGAACCGGGAGCACGAAACAATGAGCAGTTCTTC
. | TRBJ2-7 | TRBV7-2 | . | CASSLQLLASYEQYF | TGTGCCAGCAGCTTACAACTCCTAGCGTCGTACGAGCAGTACTTC
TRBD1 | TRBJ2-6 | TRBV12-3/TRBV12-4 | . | CASSLRGLGTGTYTGANVLTF | TGTGCCAGCAGTTTAAGGGGTCTTGGGACAGGGACATATACTGGGGCCAACGTCCTGACTTTC
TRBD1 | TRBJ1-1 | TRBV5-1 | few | CASSPGTGGEAFF | TGCGCCAGCAGCCCTGGGACAGGGGGTGAAGCTTTCTTT
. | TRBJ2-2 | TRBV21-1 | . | CASSAGVHTGELFF | TGTGCCAGCAGCGCCGGGGTACACACCGGGGAGCTGTTTTTT
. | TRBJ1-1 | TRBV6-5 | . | CASSYEGRTEAFF | TGTGCCAGCAGTTATGAGGGGAGGACTGAAGCTTTCTTT
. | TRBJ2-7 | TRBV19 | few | CASSVTGRPRDSEQYF | TGTGCCAGTAGTGTAACGGGACGGCCGAGGGATTCCGAGCAGTACTTC
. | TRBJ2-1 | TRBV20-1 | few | CSARESAGLELYNEQFF | TGCAGTGCTAGAGAGAGCGCGGGACTGGAATTGTACAATGAGCAGTTCTTC
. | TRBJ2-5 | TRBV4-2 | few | CASSQAFFSAEETQYF | TGTGCCAGCAGCCAAGCATTTTTTTCGGCGGAAGAGACCCAGTACTTC
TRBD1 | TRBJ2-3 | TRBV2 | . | CASREDRETQYF | TGTGCCAGCAGGGAGGACAGGGAAACGCAGTATTTT
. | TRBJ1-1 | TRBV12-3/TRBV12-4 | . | CASSSYGTEAFF | TGTGCCAGCAGTTCCTACGGGACTGAAGCTTTCTTT
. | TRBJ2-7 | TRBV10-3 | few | CAISDPGQAYEQYF | TGTGCCATCAGTGACCCGGGACAAGCCTACGAGCAGTACTTC
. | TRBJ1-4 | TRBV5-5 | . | CASSGGTVLNEKLFF | TGTGCCAGCAGCGGAGGGACGGTACTTAATGAAAAACTGTTTTTT
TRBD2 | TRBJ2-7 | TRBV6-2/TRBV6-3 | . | CASTFNTPGLAGGTYEQYF | TGTGCCAGCACTTTCAATACACCGGGACTAGCGGGGGGGACCTACGAGCAGTACTTC
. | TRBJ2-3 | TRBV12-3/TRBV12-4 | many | CASSGVTDTQYF | TGTGCCAGCAGTGGAGTCACAGATACGCAGTATTTT
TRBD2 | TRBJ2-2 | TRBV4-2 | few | CASSQARAGGPAGELFF | TGTGCCAGCAGCCAAGCCCGGGCGGGAGGGCCGGCCGGGGAGCTGTTTTTT
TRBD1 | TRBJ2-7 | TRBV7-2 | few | CASSLSTGEYEQYF | TGTGCCAGCAGCTTATCTACAGGGGAGTACGAGCAGTACTTC
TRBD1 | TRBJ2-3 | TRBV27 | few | CASSVQGVSGTDTQYF | TGTGCCAGCAGTGTACAGGGGGTATCTGGCACAGATACGCAGTATTTT
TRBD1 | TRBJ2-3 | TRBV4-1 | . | CASSQDPAPRQGSTDTQYF | TGCGCCAGCAGCCAAGATCCTGCCCCCCGACAGGGGAGCACAGATACGCAGTATTTT
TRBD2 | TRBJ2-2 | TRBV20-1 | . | CSARDLLSSGPTGELFF | TGCAGTGCTAGAGATCTTTTGTCTAGCGGTCCCACCGGGGAGCTGTTTTTT
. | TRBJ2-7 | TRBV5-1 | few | CASSSWDGVDEQYF | TGCGCCAGCAGCTCCTGGGATGGGGTTGACGAGCAGTACTTC
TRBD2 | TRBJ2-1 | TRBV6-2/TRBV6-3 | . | CASSYSGTSGRGSYNEQFF | TGTGCCAGCAGTTACTCAGGAACTAGCGGGAGAGGATCCTACAATGAGCAGTTCTTC
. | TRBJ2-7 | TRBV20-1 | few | CSAIGGAAQYEQYF | TGCAGTGCTATAGGGGGAGCGGCCCAGTACGAGCAGTACTTC
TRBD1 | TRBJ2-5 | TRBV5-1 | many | CASSVTGVTETQYF | TGCGCCAGCAGCGTCACAGGGGTAACGGAGACCCAGTACTTC
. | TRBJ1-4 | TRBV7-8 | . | CASSPSGLGEKLFF | TGTGCCAGCAGCCCTAGCGGGCTCGGGGAAAAACTGTTTTTT
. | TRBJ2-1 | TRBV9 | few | CASSVAPHSASSYNEQFF | TGTGCCAGCAGCGTAGCCCCCCATAGCGCTAGCTCCTACAATGAGCAGTTCTTC
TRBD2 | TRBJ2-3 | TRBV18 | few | CASSPGLAGVHPDTQYF | TGTGCCAGCTCACCGGGACTAGCGGGAGTCCACCCAGATACGCAGTATTTT
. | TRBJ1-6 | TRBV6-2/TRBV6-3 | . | CASRDSSPLHF | TGTGCCAGCAGGGACAGCTCACCCCTCCACTTT
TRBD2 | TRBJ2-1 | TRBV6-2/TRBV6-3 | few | CASSQAGTTYLSSYNEQFF | TGTGCCAGCAGTCAAGCCGGGACTACCTATTTAAGCTCCTACAATGAGCAGTTCTTC
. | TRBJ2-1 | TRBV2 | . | CASSERQSSYNEQFF | TGTGCCAGCAGTGAAAGACAGAGCTCCTACAATGAGCAGTTCTTC
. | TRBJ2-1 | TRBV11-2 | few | CASSPWGNNEQFF | TGTGCCAGCAGCCCCTGGGGGAACAATGAGCAGTTCTTC